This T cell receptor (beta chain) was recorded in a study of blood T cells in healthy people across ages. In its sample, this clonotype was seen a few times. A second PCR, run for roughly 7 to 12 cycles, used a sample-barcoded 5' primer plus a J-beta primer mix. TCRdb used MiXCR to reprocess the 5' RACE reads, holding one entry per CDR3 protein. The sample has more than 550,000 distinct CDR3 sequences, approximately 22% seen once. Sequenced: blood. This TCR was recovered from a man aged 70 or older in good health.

CDR3 sequence: CSAIFLHNEQFF. The CDR3 DNA reads TGCAGTGCTATTTTCCTCCACAATGAGCAGTTCTTC. The gene calls are TRBV20-1 and TRBJ2-1; D is unresolved. The CDR3 is 12 amino acids. Germline values: CDR1 DFQATT, CDR2 SNEGSKA (reference sequence). The V end was cut by 4 bases, the J end by 5 bases, with 9 bases between.